This TCR beta chain appears in the sequencing data of a study of regulatory T cells (dated by TCRdb to 2016 to 2019). Background on the whole study: Between CD3G-deficient patients and healthy controls, the study compared T-cell receptor beta repertoires in sorted regulatory T cells, conventional CD4+ T cells and CD8+ T cells.

The multiplex PCR relied on 52 forward TRBV primers and 13 reverse TRBJ primers, and amplification bias was corrected through assay-based and computational methods. Rearranged TRB loci were amplified from genomic DNA by multiplex PCR within the immunoSEQ assay. Sequencing of the TRB amplicons was done on an Illumina HiSeq platform. The original pipeline was this. Raw sequences were error-filtered and aligned to reference gene sequences by custom algorithms and were subsequently analyzed with the immunoSEQ online tools. Frequencies of productive and nonproductive TRB rearrangements were assessed among unique sequences as well as among total sequences. Assessment of potential self-reactivity relied on the hydrophobicity of positions 6 and 7 in the TRB CDR3, along with their amino acid composition. For group comparisons, t tests, Mann-Whitney tests or two-way ANOVA were performed in Prism software. Imported from immuneACCESS, the table was reduced by TCRdb to in-frame sequences with V and J called. These copies leave out some clones; in studies compared against another copy, an unresolved V gene accounts for under half, and the cause of the remainder is not known. From that table come the V and J calls and clone size; the DNA was used to work out D and trimming. Recorded for this sample are approximately 2,300 clones; 91% of them occurred a single time. Clones ranked in the top ten supply around 3% of the sample.

Here is what the overall study found, with its caveats: Reduced Shannon diversity was observed in regulatory T cells from CD3G-deficient patients compared with autologous conventional CD4+ cells and with control regulatory T cells. Regulatory T-cell samples from patients gave roughly tenfold fewer unique productive TRB reads than control samples did. Repertoires from patients had restricted unique TRB V-J pairs and skewed V and J gene usage, with the strongest effect in regulatory T cells. The degree of regulatory T-cell repertoire restriction differed from patient to patient and was most prominent in the two patients whose autoimmunity was most severe.

Every CD3G-deficient patient showed evidence of autoimmunity, and the autoimmunity was more severe in two of the patients. Patients ranged from 2 to 39 years of age at testing and had reduced naive and increased memory CD4+ and CD8+ T-cell proportions. CD4+ cells were FACS-sorted into CD25-high CD127-low regulatory T cells and CD25-low CD127-high conventional CD4+ T cells. The patient group comprised over 5 individuals with CD3G deficiency. Patient samples and clinical data came from an international physician network spanning the United States, Europe and Asia. Peripheral blood mononuclear cells were isolated by Ficoll density separation. Sequences WSHSY (CDR1) and SAAADI (CDR2) are obtained from the germline V gene. The CDR3 goes from the cysteine to the phenylalanine over 15 residues. Left in the record is the CDR3 DNA by itself, 45 bases read in frame from the first base. Unmatched junction bases come to 9, with V trimmed by 6 bases and J by 5 bases.

Concerning this clone itself: The antigen this receptor binds is unknown. The record has no base qualities; no much larger clone is one base away.

Material for sequencing was CD4+ Tregs sorted from blood. This receptor was taken from a child aged 5-17 years with CD3G deficiency. The chain is assembled from TRBV10-2 and TRBJ2-1; TRBD2 lines up with 8 middle nucleotides. The CDR3 sequence is CASRGAGEVNNEQFF. Here is the DNA: TGCGCCAGCAGGGGAGCGGGAGAGGTGAACAATGAGCAGTTCTTC.